Each of the 11 T cell receptor beta chains below was sequenced from the same sample in a study of post-analysis software for immune sequencing data. Study conclusions and caveats: Roughly 5 TRBV segments occurring more often in patients than controls included TRBV5-6, TRBV5-1 and TRBV20-1.

cDNA libraries for TCR beta contained unique molecular identifiers. TCRdb reprocessed the PCR reads via MiXCR and lists one record per CDR3 protein. The sample includes approximately 730,000 distinct CDR3 sequences, around 42% seen only once; the top ten take 4.9%. Antigens of these TCRs are unknown. Sequenced sample: blood. Source of these receptors: a girl aged 10-17 years with multiple sclerosis.

The chain combines TRBV28 with TRBJ1-5; D is possibly TRBD1 (5 bases). The CDR3 extends over 16 amino acids. The germline V gene has CDR1 MDHEN and CDR2 SYDVKM. Between the trimmed V and J ends, which lost 7 bases and 1 base, there was a span of 17 bases. CDR3 loop: CASTPFPRGSNQPQHF. The CDR3 nucleotides are TGTGCCAGCACCCCTTTCCCCCGGGGGAGCAATCAGCCCCAGCATTTT.

There are a few counts of this clonotype. The V and J genes are TRBV20-1 and TRBJ2-3, with TRBD2 matching over 7 bases. CDR1 and CDR2 from the germline V gene are DFQATT and SNEGSKA (reference sequence). The CDR3 has 15 residues. V dropped 3 bases and J dropped 0; count of bases not matched to a gene: 6. Here the CDR3 DNA reads TGCAGTGCTAGTTTGGGAGGGACTAGCACAGATACGCAGTATTTT. It translates to CSASLGGTSTDTQYF.

This clonotype was recorded a few times. The chain carries TRBV6-5 and TRBJ2-1, with D possibly being TRBD1 (5 bases). Germline loops: CDR1 MNHEY, CDR2 SVGAGI. With 8 bases removed from V and 7 bases from J, the gap between germline ends came to 9 bases. CDR3 size: 11 residues. DNA of the CDR3: TGTGCCAGCCTTAGGGGTAATGAGCAGTTCTTC. The encoded protein is CASLRGNEQFF.

At least ten counts were recorded for this clonotype. The V call is TRBV10-3, the J call TRBJ2-5, with 7 positions matching TRBD1. Germline loops: CDR1 ENHRY, CDR2 SYGVKD. V dropped 3 bases and J dropped 11; count of bases not matched to a gene: 21. This CDR3 has 17 residues. The CDR3 sequence is CAISDPSGGAWVREQYF. CDR3 in DNA: TGTGCCATCAGTGACCCCTCAGGGGGTGCCTGGGTAAGGGAGCAGTACTTC.

This clonotype showed up just a few times. The chain joins TRBV7-2 to TRBJ2-5, with D possibly matching TRBD2 (6 bases). V dropped 0 bases and J dropped 9 bases, with 11 bases sitting between them. This CDR3 contains 13 residues. Germline-derived CDR1 and CDR2 are SGHTA and FQGNSA. In nucleotides, the CDR3 is TGTGCCAGCAGCTTAGCGGAGCGGGTCCCCCAGTACTTC. It translates to CASSLAERVPQYF.

For the CDR3, the DNA is TGTGCCAGCAGTTCCCTAGAGGGGACAGGGGGATCAGAGACCCAGTACTTC. It encodes CASSSLEGTGGSETQYF. V is TRBV28 and J is TRBJ2-5; 11 nucleotides align to TRBD1. The V gene's germline CDR1 is MDHEN and CDR2 SYDVKM. The CDR3 extends over 17 amino acids. V gave up 4 bases and J gave up 4 bases; unmatched junction bases: 11.

This clonotype has just a few counts. This chain joins TRBV15 and TRBJ1-2; TRBD1 might be the D (5 bases). There are 14 residues in the CDR3. Germline-derived CDR1 and CDR2 are LNHNV and YYDKDF (reference sequence). Trimming removed 0 bases at V and 7 bases at J, with 12 bases between. The CDR3 loop reads CATSRDRAGLGYTF. In DNA, the CDR3 is TGTGCCACCAGCAGAGATAGGGCAGGGCTTGGCTACACCTTC. Full variable domain (remainder filled in from reference TRBV15 and TRBJ1-2): DAMVIQNPRYQVTQFGKPVTLSCSQTLNHNVMYWYQQKSSQAPKLLFHYYDKDFNNEADTPDNFQSRRPNTSFCFLDIRSPGLGDTAMYLCATSRDRAGLGYTFGSGTRLTVV.

V is TRBV14 and J is TRBJ2-7; D is unresolved. Germline CDR1 is SGHDN and CDR2 is FVKESK. The CDR3 has 16 amino acids. With 0 bases removed from V and 4 bases from J, the gap between germline ends came to 16 bases. The CDR3 sequence: CASSQEGSRVRYEQYF. The CDR3 DNA reads as TGTGCCAGCAGCCAAGAAGGGTCCCGGGTGAGGTACGAGCAGTACTTC.

This clonotype was recorded a few times. The genes are TRBV7-2 and TRBJ2-3; 8 positions agree with TRBD2. CDR3 length: 15 residues. Germline lookup yields CDR1 SGHTA and CDR2 FQGNSA. Unmatched junction bases numbered 6, after V lost 1 base and J lost 6 bases. The CDR3 nucleotides are TGTGCCAGCAGCTTAGTGACGGGAGGGCCGGATACGCAGTATTTT. Protein: CASSLVTGGPDTQYF.

The chain uses TRBV5-1 and TRBJ1-1, with 7 nucleotides matching TRBD1. CDR3 length equals 14 residues. The germline V gene encodes CDR1 SGHRS and CDR2 YFSETQ. V shed 3 bases and J 8 bases; nucleotides not matched to a gene: 10. For the CDR3, the DNA is TGCGCCAGCAGCTCGCTAGAGACAGGGACCGAAGCTTTCTTT. This gives the protein CASSSLETGTEAFF. The variable domain in full, completed from reference TRBV5-1 and TRBJ1-1, reads KAGVTQTPRYLIKTRGQQVTLSCSPISGHRSVSWYQQTPGQGLQFLFEYFSETQRNKGNFPGRFSGRQFSNSRSEMNVSTLELGDSALYLCASSSLETGTEAFFGQGTRLTVV.

V is TRBV7-3 and J is TRBJ1-2; 9 nucleotides align to TRBD1. Germline trimming cut 0 bases from V and 7 bases from J; bases unmatched to any gene: 6. The germline V gene has CDR1 SGHTA and CDR2 FQGTGA. The CDR3 is made up of 15 amino acids. CDR3 region: CASSLTGTGSFGYTF. For the CDR3, the DNA is TGTGCCAGCAGCTTAACCGGGACAGGGTCTTTTGGCTACACCTTC.